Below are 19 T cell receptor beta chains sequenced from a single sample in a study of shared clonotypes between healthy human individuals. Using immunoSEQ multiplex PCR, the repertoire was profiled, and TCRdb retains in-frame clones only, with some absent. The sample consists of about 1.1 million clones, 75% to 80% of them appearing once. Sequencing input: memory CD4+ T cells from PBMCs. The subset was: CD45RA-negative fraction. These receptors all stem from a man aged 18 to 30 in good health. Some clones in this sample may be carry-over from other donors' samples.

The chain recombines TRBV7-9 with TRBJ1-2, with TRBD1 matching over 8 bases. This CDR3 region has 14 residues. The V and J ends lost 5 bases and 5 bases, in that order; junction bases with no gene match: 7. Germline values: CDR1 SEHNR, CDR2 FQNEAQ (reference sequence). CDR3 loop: CASSDRGGSYGYTF. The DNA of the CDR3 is TGTGCCAGCAGCGACAGGGGCGGGTCATATGGCTACACCTTC.

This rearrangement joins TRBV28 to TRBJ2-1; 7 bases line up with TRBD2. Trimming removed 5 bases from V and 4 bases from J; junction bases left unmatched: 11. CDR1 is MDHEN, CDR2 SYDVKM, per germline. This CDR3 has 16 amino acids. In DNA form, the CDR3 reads TGTGCCAGCAGTCCCTCCAGCGGGACCCGATACAATGAGCAGTTCTTC. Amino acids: CASSPSSGTRYNEQFF.

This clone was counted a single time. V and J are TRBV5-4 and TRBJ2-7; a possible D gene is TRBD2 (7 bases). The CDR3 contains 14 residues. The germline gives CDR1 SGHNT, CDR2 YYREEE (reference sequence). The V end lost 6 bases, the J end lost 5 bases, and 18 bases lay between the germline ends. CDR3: CASTLGGGDNEQYF. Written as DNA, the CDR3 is TGTGCCAGCACCCTTGGGGGAGGGGACAACGAGCAGTACTTC.

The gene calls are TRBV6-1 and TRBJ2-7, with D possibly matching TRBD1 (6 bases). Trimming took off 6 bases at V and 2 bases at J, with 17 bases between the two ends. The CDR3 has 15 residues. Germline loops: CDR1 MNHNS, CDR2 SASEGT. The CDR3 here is CASSHGGQPTYEQYF. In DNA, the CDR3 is TGTGCCAGCAGCCATGGGGGCCAACCAACCTACGAGCAGTACTTC.

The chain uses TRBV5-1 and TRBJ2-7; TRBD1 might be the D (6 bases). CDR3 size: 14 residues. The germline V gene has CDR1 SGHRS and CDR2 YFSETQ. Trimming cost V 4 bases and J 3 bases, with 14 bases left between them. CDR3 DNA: TGCGCCAGCAGCGCCTTACAGGGAAACTACGAGCAGTACTTC. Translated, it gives CASSALQGNYEQYF.

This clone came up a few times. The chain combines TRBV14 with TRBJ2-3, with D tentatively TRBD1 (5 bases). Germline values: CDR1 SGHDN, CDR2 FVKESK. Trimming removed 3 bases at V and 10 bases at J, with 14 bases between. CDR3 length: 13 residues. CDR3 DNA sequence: TGTGCCAGCAGCCAGAAGCAGGGTTTGGCGCAGTATTTT. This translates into CASSQKQGLAQYF. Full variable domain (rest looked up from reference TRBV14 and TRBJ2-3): EAGVTQFPSHSVIEKGQTVTLRCDPISGHDNLYWYRRVMGKEIKFLLHFVKESKQDESGMPNNRFLAERTGGTYSTLKVQPAELEDSGVYFCASSQKQGLAQYFGPGTRLTVL.

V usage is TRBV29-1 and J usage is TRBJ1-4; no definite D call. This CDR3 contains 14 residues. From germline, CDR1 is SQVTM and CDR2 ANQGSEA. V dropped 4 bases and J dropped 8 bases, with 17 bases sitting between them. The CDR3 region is CSVGKQNPGEKLFF. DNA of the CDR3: TGCAGCGTTGGTAAACAGAACCCGGGAGAAAAACTGTTTTTT.

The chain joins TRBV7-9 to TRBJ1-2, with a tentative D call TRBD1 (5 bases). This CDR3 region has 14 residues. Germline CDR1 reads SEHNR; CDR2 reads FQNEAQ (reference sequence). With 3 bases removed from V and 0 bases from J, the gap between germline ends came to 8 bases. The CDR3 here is CASSLAGTNYGYTF. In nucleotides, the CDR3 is TGTGCCAGCAGCTTGGCAGGGACTAACTATGGCTACACCTTC.

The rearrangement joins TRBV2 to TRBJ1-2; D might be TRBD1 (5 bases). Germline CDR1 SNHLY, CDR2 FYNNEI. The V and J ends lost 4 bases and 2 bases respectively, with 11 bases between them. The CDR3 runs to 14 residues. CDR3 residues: CASSAQAINYGYTF. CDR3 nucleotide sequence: TGTGCCAGCAGTGCACAGGCCATAAACTATGGCTACACCTTC.

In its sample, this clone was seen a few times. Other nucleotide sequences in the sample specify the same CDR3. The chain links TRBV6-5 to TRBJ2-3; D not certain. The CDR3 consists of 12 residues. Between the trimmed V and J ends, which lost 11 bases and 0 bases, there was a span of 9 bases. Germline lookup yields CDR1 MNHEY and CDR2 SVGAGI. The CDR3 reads CASGDSTDTQYF. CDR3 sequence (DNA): TGTGCCTCAGGAGATAGCACAGATACGCAGTATTTT.

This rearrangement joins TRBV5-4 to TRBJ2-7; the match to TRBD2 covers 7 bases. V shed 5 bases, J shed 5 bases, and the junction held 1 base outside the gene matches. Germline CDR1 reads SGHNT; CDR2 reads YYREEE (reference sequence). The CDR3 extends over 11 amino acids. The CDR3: CASSGGDEQYF. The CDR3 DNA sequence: TGTGCCAGCAGTGGGGGGGACGAGCAGTACTTC.

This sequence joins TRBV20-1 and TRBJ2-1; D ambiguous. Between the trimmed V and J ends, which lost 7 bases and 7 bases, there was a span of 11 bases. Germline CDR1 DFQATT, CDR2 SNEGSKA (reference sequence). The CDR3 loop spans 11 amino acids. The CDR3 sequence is CSGGRWNEQFF. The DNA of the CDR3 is TGCAGTGGAGGAAGATGGAATGAGCAGTTCTTC.

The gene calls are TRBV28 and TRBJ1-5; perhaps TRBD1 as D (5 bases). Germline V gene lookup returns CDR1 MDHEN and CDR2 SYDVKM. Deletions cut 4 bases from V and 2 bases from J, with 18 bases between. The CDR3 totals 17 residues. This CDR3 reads CASSSLEWGAGNQPQHF. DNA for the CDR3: TGTGCCAGCAGTTCCCTGGAATGGGGCGCGGGCAATCAGCCCCAGCATTTT.

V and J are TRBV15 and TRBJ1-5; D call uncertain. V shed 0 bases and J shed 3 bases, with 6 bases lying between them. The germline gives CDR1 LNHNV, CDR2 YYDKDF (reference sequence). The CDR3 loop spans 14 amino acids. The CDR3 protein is CATSRDRYNQPQHF. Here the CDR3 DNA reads TGTGCCACCAGCAGAGATCGGTACAATCAGCCCCAGCATTTT.

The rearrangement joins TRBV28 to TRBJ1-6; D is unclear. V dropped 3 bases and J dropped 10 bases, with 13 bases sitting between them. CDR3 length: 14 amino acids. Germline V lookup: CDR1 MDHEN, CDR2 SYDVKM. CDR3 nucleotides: TGTGCCAGCAGTTTGGTAGGGAAGGGATCACCCCTCCACTTT. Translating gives CASSLVGKGSPLHF.

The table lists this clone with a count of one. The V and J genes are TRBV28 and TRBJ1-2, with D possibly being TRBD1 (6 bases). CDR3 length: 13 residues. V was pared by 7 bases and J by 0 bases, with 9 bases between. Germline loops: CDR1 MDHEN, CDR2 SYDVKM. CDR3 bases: TGTGCCAGCACCGGGGGGCCTAACTATGGCTACACCTTC. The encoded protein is CASTGGPNYGYTF.

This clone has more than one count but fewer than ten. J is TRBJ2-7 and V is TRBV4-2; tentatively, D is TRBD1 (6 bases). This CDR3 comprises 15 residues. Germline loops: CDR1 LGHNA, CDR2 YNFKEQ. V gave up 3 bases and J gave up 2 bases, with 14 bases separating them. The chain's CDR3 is CASSQLGDKTYEQYF. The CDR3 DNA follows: TGTGCCAGCAGCCAGTTGGGGGACAAGACCTACGAGCAGTACTTC.

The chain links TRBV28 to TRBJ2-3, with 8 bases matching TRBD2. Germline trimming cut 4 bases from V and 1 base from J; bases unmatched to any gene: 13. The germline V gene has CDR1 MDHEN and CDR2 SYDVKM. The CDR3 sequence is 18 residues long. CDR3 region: CASSSTLGLARGTDTQYF. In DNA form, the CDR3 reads TGTGCCAGCAGTTCCACCCTAGGACTAGCTCGAGGCACAGATACGCAGTATTTT.

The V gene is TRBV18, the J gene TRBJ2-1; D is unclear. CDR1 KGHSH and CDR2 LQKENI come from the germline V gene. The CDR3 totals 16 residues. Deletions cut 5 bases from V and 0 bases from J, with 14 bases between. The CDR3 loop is CASSTDPIFSYNEQFF. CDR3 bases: TGTGCCAGCTCAACCGACCCGATTTTCTCCTACAATGAGCAGTTCTTC.